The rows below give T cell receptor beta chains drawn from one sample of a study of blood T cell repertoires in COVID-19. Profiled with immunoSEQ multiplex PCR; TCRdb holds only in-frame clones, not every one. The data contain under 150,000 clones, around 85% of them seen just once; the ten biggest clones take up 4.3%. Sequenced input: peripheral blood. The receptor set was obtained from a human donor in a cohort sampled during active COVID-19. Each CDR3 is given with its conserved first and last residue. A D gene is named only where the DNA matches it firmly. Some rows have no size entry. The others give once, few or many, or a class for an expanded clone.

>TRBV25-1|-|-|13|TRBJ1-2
CASSPRGGNGYTF
TGTGCCAGCAGCCCCCGGGGAGGTAATGGCTACACCTTC
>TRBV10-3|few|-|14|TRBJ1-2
CAISGDTSGDGYTF
TGTGCCATCAGCGGGGACACCTCTGGAGATGGCTACACCTTC
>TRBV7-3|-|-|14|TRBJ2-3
CASSSTGPGDTQYF
TGTGCCAGCAGCTCCACTGGTCCGGGGGATACGCAGTATTTT
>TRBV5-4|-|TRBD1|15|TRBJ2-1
CASSPGTDAYNEQFF
TGTGCCAGCAGCCCCGGGACAGATGCCTACAATGAGCAGTTCTTC
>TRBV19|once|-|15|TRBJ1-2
CASSIQRAGNYGYTF
TGTGCCAGTAGTATACAGCGGGCCGGGAACTATGGCTACACCTTC
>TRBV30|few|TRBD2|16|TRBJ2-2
CAWSGGTSGSVGELFF
TGTGCCTGGAGTGGGGGGACTAGCGGGAGTGTCGGGGAGCTGTTTTTT
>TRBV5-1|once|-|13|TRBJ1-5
CASSLRGNQPQHF
TGCGCCAGCAGCCTACGGGGAAATCAGCCCCAGCATTTT
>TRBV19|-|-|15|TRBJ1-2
CASSIQLGPGDGYTF
TGTGCCAGTAGTATTCAGTTGGGGCCTGGGGATGGCTACACCTTC
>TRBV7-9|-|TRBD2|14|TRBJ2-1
CASSHTSAWNEQFF
TGTGCCAGCAGCCATACTAGCGCTTGGAATGAGCAGTTCTTC
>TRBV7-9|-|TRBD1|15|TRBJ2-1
CASSNRGLASTAQFF
TGTGCCAGCAGCAACAGGGGGCTGGCTAGTACTGCTCAGTTCTTC
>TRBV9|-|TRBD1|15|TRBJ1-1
CASSGGGFGNTEAFF
TGTGCCAGCAGCGGAGGGGGCTTTGGGAACACTGAAGCTTTCTTT
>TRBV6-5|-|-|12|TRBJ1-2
CASREGTRGYTF
TGTGCCAGCAGGGAGGGAACTCGGGGCTACACCTTC